Listed below are T cell receptor beta chains from one sample, sequenced in a study of cytomegalovirus exposure and HLA in healthy donors. Clones were read by immunoSEQ multiplex PCR, and TCRdb kept only the in-frame ones, dropping some. The sample consists of under 150,000 clones, around 90% of them appearing once. Source material: PBMCs. These receptors were collected from a woman aged 18-29 years in good health and CMV-seronegative. The CDR3 runs from the conserved cysteine through the conserved F or W.

V gene,J gene,CDR3 protein
TRBV18,TRBJ2-1,CASSPTGIRSYNEQFF
TRBV28,TRBJ2-7,CASSRQYEQYF
TRBV2,TRBJ1-5,CASSDARQGNNQPQHF
TRBV27,TRBJ2-3,CASISLAGGTDTQYF
TRBV6-1,TRBJ1-2,CASRGTGANYGYTF
TRBV6-5,TRBJ2-7,CASSSSGVSPYEQYF
TRBV7-8,TRBJ1-6,CASSLDEGTASYNSPLHF
TRBV5-1,TRBJ2-7,CASSLEQGYEQYF
TRBV5-6,TRBJ1-1,CASRGLMNTEAFF
TRBV5-1,TRBJ2-4,CASSLAWRPSGLAKNIQYF
TRBV19,TRBJ1-6,CASCPRDRGPQSYNSPLHF
TRBV7-9,TRBJ1-1,CASSQGQDEAFF
TRBV5-4,TRBJ2-1,CASSAGGRDNEQFF
TRBV5-6,TRBJ2-2,CASSEGQLHRGELFF
TRBV6-6,TRBJ1-2,CASSSPRGGSGYTF